The 30 T cell receptor beta chains listed next were all sequenced from one sample in a study of blood T cell repertoires in COVID-19. Assay used: immunoSEQ multiplex PCR; TCRdb lists only in-frame clones, some missing. The profile shows roughly 120,000 clones, about four fifths of them singletons. The sequenced sample consisted of peripheral blood. Receptor source: a woman aged 55-75 years with acute or convalescent COVID-19.

The V and J genes are TRBV7-2 and TRBJ2-5; D unclear. The CDR3 covers 13 residues. Germline V gene sequence: CDR1 SGHTA, CDR2 FQGNSA. Trimming cost V 5 bases and J 5 bases, with 12 bases left between them. The CDR3 DNA reads as TGTGCCAGCAGCGCCCTAGTGATGGAGACCCAGTACTTC. Residues: CASSALVMETQYF.

The V call is TRBV9, the J call TRBJ2-1, with a possible D match to TRBD2 (5 bases). The CDR3 extends over 14 amino acids. V was cut by 4 bases and J by 7 bases, with 15 bases left in between. The germline gives CDR1 SGDLS, CDR2 YYNGEE. The CDR3 region is CASSNPRGRNEQFF. The CDR3 coding sequence is TGTGCCAGCAGCAATCCCCGGGGTAGGAATGAGCAGTTCTTC.

The V call is TRBV4-1, the J call TRBJ1-3, with 8 bases matching TRBD1. Germline V CDR1 and CDR2: MGHRA, YSYEKL. This CDR3 spans 17 amino acids. Germline trimming cut 0 bases from V and 7 bases from J; bases unmatched to any gene: 11. DNA of the CDR3: TGCGCCAGCAGCCAAGATTCTGGGACAGGCTTTGGTAACACCATATATTTT. Amino acid sequence: CASSQDSGTGFGNTIYF.

This chain joins TRBV5-1 and TRBJ1-3; 7 bases line up with TRBD1. The CDR3 totals 15 residues. With 4 bases clipped from V and 1 base from J, the junction kept 5 bases outside the gene matches. Germline V CDR1 and CDR2: SGHRS, YFSETQ. The CDR3 sequence: CASSPNRGSGNTIYF. CDR3 DNA sequence: TGCGCCAGCAGCCCAAACAGGGGTTCTGGAAACACCATATATTTT.

The chain uses TRBV3-1 (or the pseudogene TRBV3-2) and TRBJ1-5; D is possibly TRBD1 (5 bases). The CDR3 contains 15 residues. In germline, CDR1 is LGHDT, CDR2 YNNKEL (reference sequence). Trimming removed 4 bases at V and 5 bases at J, with 15 bases between. The DNA of the CDR3 is TGTGCCAGCAGCCCGATGGGGGGAGGTGATCAGCCCCAGCATTTT. Its translation: CASSPMGGGDQPQHF.

The rearrangement joins TRBV30 to TRBJ1-6; D is ambiguous. Between the trimmed V and J ends, which lost 5 bases and 3 bases, there was a span of 8 bases. Germline CDR1 GTSNPN, CDR2 SVGIG (reference sequence). The CDR3 has 13 amino acids. DNA of the CDR3: TGTGCCTGGGCATACAGCTATAATTCACCCCTCCACTTT. Translated: CAWAYSYNSPLHF.

This clone was counted a single time. The chain joins TRBV5-1 to TRBJ1-2; maybe TRBD1 (5 bases). Trimming took 0 bases from V and 3 from J, leaving 12 bases between them. Germline CDR1 is SGHRS and CDR2 is YFSETQ. The CDR3 is 15 residues long. This chain's CDR3 is CASSLVGRVDYGYTF. As DNA, the CDR3 is TGCGCCAGCAGCTTGGTGGGCAGGGTTGACTATGGCTACACCTTC.

This chain connects TRBV5-1 to TRBJ2-1, with 9 bases lining up with TRBD2. The V segment lost 7 bases and the J segment 5 bases; nucleotides outside the gene matches: 13. CDR3 size: 16 residues. The germline V gene encodes CDR1 SGHRS and CDR2 YFSETQ. CDR3: CASLTAPAGGDNEQFF. CDR3 in DNA: TGCGCCAGCTTAACCGCCCCAGCGGGGGGCGACAATGAGCAGTTCTTC.

This clone showed up just a few times. This chain links TRBV7-9 with TRBJ2-4; TRBD1 is a possible D gene (6 bases). Germline V lookup: CDR1 SEHNR, CDR2 FQNEAQ (reference sequence). The CDR3 sequence is 14 residues long. V lost 6 bases to trimming and J lost 0 bases, with 9 bases between them. CDR3 region: CASRSDRAKNIQYF. CDR3 bases: TGTGCCAGCAGATCGGACAGAGCCAAAAACATTCAGTACTTC.

The V and J genes are TRBV9 and TRBJ2-5; 12 nucleotides line up with TRBD2. Germline trimming cut 2 bases from V and 5 bases from J; bases unmatched to any gene: 16. CDR3 size: 19 residues. In germline, CDR1 is SGDLS, CDR2 YYNGEE. The CDR3 loop is CASSVGLAGRRSTAETQYF. CDR3 DNA: TGTGCCAGCAGCGTTGGACTAGCGGGGCGCCGGAGTACAGCGGAGACCCAGTACTTC. The full variable domain, its missing parts supplied by reference TRBV9 and TRBJ2-5, is DSGVTQTPKHLITATGQRVTLRCSPRSGDLSVYWYQQSLDQGLQFLIQYYNGEERAKGNILERFSAQQFPDLHSELNLSSLELGDSALYFCASSVGLAGRRSTAETQYFGPGTRLLVL.

The genes are TRBV6-5 and TRBJ1-4, with D uncertain. The V gene lost 6 bases and the J gene lost 7 bases, with 12 bases spanning the gap. The CDR3 extends over 13 amino acids. Germline lookup yields CDR1 MNHEY and CDR2 SVGAGI. Here the CDR3 DNA reads TGTGCCAGCAGCGCCCTACTCGGTGAAAAACTGTTTTTT. Residues: CASSALLGEKLFF.

The gene calls are TRBV5-1 and TRBJ1-4, with unresolved D. The CDR3 length is 17 residues. Per germline, CDR1 SGHRS and CDR2 YFSETQ. V was clipped by 6 bases and J by 0 bases, with 18 bases between them. The CDR3 spells CASTWEARTATNEKLFF. In DNA, the CDR3 is TGCGCCAGCACTTGGGAGGCTCGGACCGCAACTAATGAAAAACTGTTTTTT.

This clone was counted a single time. The DNA is left out, because the CDR3 cannot be placed on it with certainty; the CDR3 is given as TCRdb lists it. The chain recombines TRBV4-1 with TRBJ2-6; the table's D call of TRBD2 was not tested on the DNA. The CDR3 adds up to 19 amino acids, both ends counted. The germline gives CDR1 MGHRA, CDR2 YSYEKL. CDR3 protein: CASSSSAPVWRSGANVLTF.

V usage is TRBV10-2 and J usage is TRBJ1-6, with D maybe TRBD1 (6 bases). The V gene's germline CDR1 is WSHSY and CDR2 SAAADI. This CDR3 is built from 15 residues. V was pared by 7 bases and J by 7 bases, with 17 bases between. CDR3 amino acids: CASTQNRAGNSPLHF. CDR3 in DNA: TGCGCCAGCACTCAAAACAGGGCAGGGAATTCACCCCTCCACTTT.

The chain uses TRBV18 and TRBJ2-2; no clear D gene. The CDR3 has 11 amino acids. The germline CDR1 and CDR2 sequences are KGHSH and LQKENI. V lost 6 bases to trimming and J lost 8 bases, with 7 bases between them. CDR3 loop: CASSERGELFF. The CDR3 region has the DNA TGTGCCAGCTCTGAACGGGGGGAGCTGTTTTTT.

The chain joins TRBV7-3 to TRBJ1-1; a possible D gene is TRBD1 (6 bases). V shed 2 bases and J shed 0 bases, with 13 bases lying between them. The CDR3 has 16 amino acids. Germline CDR1 is SGHTA and CDR2 is FQGTGA. The CDR3 spells CASSLQPQGMNTEAFF. CDR3 nucleotide sequence: TGTGCCAGCAGCTTACAGCCCCAGGGGATGAACACTGAAGCTTTCTTT.

The chain couples TRBV28 to TRBJ1-2; D not resolved. Deletions cut 3 bases from V and 8 bases from J, with 16 bases between. CDR1 and CDR2 from the germline V gene are MDHEN and SYDVKM. The CDR3 consists of 14 residues. Here the CDR3 reads CASSLDSITGGYTF. The CDR3 nucleotides read TGTGCCAGCAGTTTGGATAGTATCACGGGGGGCTACACCTTC.

The chain uses TRBV18 and TRBJ2-3; 8 nucleotides agree with TRBD1. The CDR3 totals 14 residues. Germline values: CDR1 KGHSH, CDR2 LQKENI. Germline trimming cut 3 bases from V and 5 bases from J; bases unmatched to any gene: 4. CDR3 region: CASSPGQGGDTQYF. In nucleotides, the CDR3 is TGTGCCAGCTCACCCGGACAGGGAGGAGATACGCAGTATTTT. Looking up the rest from reference TRBV18 and TRBJ2-3 gives the full variable domain: NAGVMQNPRHLVRRRGQEARLRCSPMKGHSHVYWYRQLPEEGLKFMVYLQKENIIDESGMPKERFSAEFPKEGPSILRIQQVVRGDSAAYFCASSPGQGGDTQYFGPGTRLTVL.

This clone occurred a few times. This rearrangement joins TRBV29-1 to TRBJ1-1; perhaps TRBD1 as D (5 bases). Germline lookup yields CDR1 SQVTM and CDR2 ANQGSEA. Deletions cut 7 bases from V and 0 bases from J, with 12 bases between. This CDR3 region has 13 residues. This CDR3 reads CSAHGQVNTEAFF. The CDR3 DNA reads TGCAGCGCCCACGGACAAGTGAACACTGAAGCTTTCTTT.

The chain has TRBV21-1 and TRBJ1-5. TRBV21-1 is a pseudogene segment. The CDR3 covers 16 residues. CDR3 amino acids: CARSNSRFGSNQPQHF. In DNA form, the CDR3 reads TGTGCCAGGAGCAACAGCCGATTCGGGAGCAATCAGCCCCAGCATTTT.

This clone was picked up one time. V and J are TRBV7-2 and TRBJ2-1, with TRBD2 identical over 8 bases. With 1 base clipped from V and 7 bases from J, the junction kept 12 bases outside the gene matches. The CDR3 has 17 residues. Germline V gene data show CDR1 as SGHTA and CDR2 as FQGNSA. The CDR3 region is CASSLVASGRNLNEQFF. The CDR3 DNA follows: TGTGCCAGCAGCTTAGTGGCTAGCGGGCGGAACTTAAATGAGCAGTTCTTC.

The rearrangement joins TRBV7-3 to TRBJ1-6; D not resolved. The CDR3 sequence is 14 residues long. Per the germline V gene, CDR1 is SGHTA and CDR2 is FQGTGA. V was pared by 3 bases and J by 7 bases, with 10 bases between. CDR3 residues: CASSFGDSNSPLHF. The CDR3 DNA sequence: TGTGCCAGCAGCTTCGGGGATTCCAATTCACCCCTCCACTTT.

This rearrangement joins TRBV5-1 to TRBJ1-2; a weak D match, TRBD1 (6 bases). CDR1 and CDR2 (germline): SGHRS, YFSETQ. V shed 4 bases and J shed 5 bases, with 15 bases lying between them. This CDR3 contains 14 residues. CDR3 loop: CASSRDGGPYGYTF. CDR3 sequence (DNA): TGCGCCAGCAGCCGGGATGGGGGCCCATATGGCTACACCTTC.

In nucleotides, the CDR3 is TGTGCCAGCAGCCAGGACAGGGTGGGCGAGCAGTACTTC. Its translation is CASSQDRVGEQYF. The V call is TRBV5-4, the J call TRBJ2-7; 8 nucleotides line up with TRBD1. CDR1 is SGHNT, CDR2 YYREEE, per germline (reference sequence). The V and J ends lost 4 bases and 6 bases, in that order; junction bases with no gene match: 6. The CDR3 consists of 13 residues.

The J gene is TRBJ1-3, the V gene TRBV28, with 9 bases that match TRBD1. The CDR3 has 16 residues. The trim removed 4 bases at V and 5 bases at J, leaving 9 bases unmatched. The germline V gene has CDR1 MDHEN and CDR2 SYDVKM. This CDR3 reads CASSSQGAKARNTIYF. As DNA, the CDR3 is TGTGCCAGCAGTTCACAGGGGGCGAAGGCAAGAAACACCATATATTTT.

This CDR3 reads CASSLGLWAQYF. The DNA for the CDR3 is TGTGCCAGCAGTTTGGGACTGTGGGCCCAGTACTTC. The rearrangement links TRBV6-2 or TRBV6-3 to TRBJ2-5; maybe TRBD2 (6 bases). The V end lost 4 bases, the J end lost 9 bases, and 12 bases lay between the germline ends. Germline-derived CDR1 and CDR2 are MNHEY and SVGEGT. The CDR3 totals 12 residues.

This chain uses TRBV7-2 with TRBJ2-4, with TRBD2 matching over 10 bases. The germline V gene encodes CDR1 SGHTA and CDR2 FQGNSA. The CDR3 is 18 residues long. Trimming cost V 3 bases and J 0 bases; bases outside gene matches: 8. The CDR3, as DNA: TGTGCCAGCAGCTTCGCCTCTAGCGGGGGAGTAGCCAAAAACATTCAGTACTTC. Residues: CASSFASSGGVAKNIQYF.

The chain carries TRBV5-5 and TRBJ2-5; D possibly corresponds to TRBD2 (5 bases). The V and J ends lost 3 bases and 2 bases respectively, with 14 bases between them. The CDR3 contains 15 residues. Germline V CDR1 and CDR2: SGHKS, YYEKEE (reference sequence). The CDR3 DNA follows: TGTGCCAGCAGCTCGGGCCCCGAGGGACAAGAGACCCAGTACTTC. This codes for CASSSGPEGQETQYF. The full variable domain, completed using reference TRBV5-5 and TRBJ2-5, is DAGVTQSPTHLIKTRGQQVTLRCSPISGHKSVSWYQQVLGQGPQFIFQYYEKEERGRGNFPDRFSARQFPNYSSELNVNALLLGDSALYLCASSSGPEGQETQYFGPGTRLLVL.

The chain uses TRBV7-3 and TRBJ2-2; 11 nucleotides match TRBD2. CDR1 SGHTA and CDR2 FQGTGA come from the germline V gene. The CDR3 loop spans 15 amino acids. The ends lost 5 bases at V and 6 bases at J; junction bases unmatched: 5. The CDR3 nucleotides read TGTGCCAGCAGCCAGACTAGCGGGGTTTCCGGGGAGCTGTTTTTT. This translates into CASSQTSGVSGELFF.

The CDR3 sequence: CASSLEGGKNIQYF. The CDR3 DNA sequence: TGTGCCAGCAGCTTAGAAGGAGGCAAAAACATTCAGTACTTC. The chain has TRBV13 and TRBJ2-4; TRBD2 might be the D (5 bases). Trimming took 1 base from V and 3 from J, leaving 7 bases between them. The CDR3 is 14 amino acids. From germline, CDR1 is PRHDT and CDR2 FYEKMQ (reference sequence).